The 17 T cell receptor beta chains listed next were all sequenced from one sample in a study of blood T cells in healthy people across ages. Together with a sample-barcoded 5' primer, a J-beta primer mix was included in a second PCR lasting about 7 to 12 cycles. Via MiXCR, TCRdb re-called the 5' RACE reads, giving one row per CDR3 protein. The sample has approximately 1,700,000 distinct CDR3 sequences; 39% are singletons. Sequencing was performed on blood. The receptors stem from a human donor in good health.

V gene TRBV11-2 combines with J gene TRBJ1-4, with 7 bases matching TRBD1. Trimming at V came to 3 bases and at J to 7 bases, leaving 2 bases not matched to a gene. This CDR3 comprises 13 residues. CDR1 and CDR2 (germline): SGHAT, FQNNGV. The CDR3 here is CASSLTGIEKLFF. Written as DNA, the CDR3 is TGTGCCAGCAGCTTGACAGGGATTGAAAAACTGTTTTTT.

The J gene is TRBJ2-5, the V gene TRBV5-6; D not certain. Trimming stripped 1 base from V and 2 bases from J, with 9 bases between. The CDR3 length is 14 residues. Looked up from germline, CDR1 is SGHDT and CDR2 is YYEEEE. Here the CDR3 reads CASSLPESQETQYF. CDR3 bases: TGTGCCAGCAGCTTGCCCGAGTCGCAAGAGACCCAGTACTTC.

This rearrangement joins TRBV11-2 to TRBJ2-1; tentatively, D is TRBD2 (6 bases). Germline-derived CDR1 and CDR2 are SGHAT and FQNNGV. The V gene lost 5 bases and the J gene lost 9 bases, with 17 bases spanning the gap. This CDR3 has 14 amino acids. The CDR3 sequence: CASSRGSSDTEQFF. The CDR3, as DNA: TGTGCCAGCAGCCGGGGCTCTAGCGATACTGAGCAGTTCTTC.

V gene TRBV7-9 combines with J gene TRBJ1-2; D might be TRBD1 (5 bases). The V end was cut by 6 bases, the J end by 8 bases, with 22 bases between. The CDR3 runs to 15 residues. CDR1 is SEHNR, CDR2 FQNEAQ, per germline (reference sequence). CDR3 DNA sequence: TGTGCCAGCAGTATTAGCTCCCAGGGTCAGAGGGGCTACACCTTC. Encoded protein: CASSISSQGQRGYTF.

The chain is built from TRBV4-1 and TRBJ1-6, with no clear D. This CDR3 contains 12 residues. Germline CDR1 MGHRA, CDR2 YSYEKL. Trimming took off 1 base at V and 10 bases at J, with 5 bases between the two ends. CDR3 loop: CASSQAYSPLHF. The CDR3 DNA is TGCGCCAGCAGCCAAGCTTACTCACCCCTCCACTTT.

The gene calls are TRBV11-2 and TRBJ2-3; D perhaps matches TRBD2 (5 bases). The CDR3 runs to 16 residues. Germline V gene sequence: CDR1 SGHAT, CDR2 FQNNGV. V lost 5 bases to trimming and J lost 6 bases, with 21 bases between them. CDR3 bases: TGTGCCAGCAGCCCCGGGTCGAGGGAGCTGACGGATACGCAGTATTTT. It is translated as CASSPGSRELTDTQYF. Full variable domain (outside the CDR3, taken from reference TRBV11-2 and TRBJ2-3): EAGVAQSPRYKIIEKRQSVAFWCNPISGHATLYWYQQILGQGPKLLIQFQNNGVVDDSQLPKDRFSAERLKGVDSTLKIQPAKLEDSAVYLCASSPGSRELTDTQYFGPGTRLTVL.

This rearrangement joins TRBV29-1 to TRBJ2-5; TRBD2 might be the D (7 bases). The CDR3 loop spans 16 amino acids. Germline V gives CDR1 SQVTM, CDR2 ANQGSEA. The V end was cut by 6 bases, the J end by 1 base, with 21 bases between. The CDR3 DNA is TGCAGCGTGCCTCGGGGGCGCGGGGGCCGCCAAGAGACCCAGTACTTC. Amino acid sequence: CSVPRGRGGRQETQYF. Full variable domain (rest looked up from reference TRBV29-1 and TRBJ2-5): SAVISQKPSRDICQRGTSLTIQCQVDSQVTMMFWYRQQPGQSLTLIATANQGSEATYESGFVIDKFPISRPNLTFSTLTVSNMSPEDSSIYLCSVPRGRGGRQETQYFGPGTRLLVL.

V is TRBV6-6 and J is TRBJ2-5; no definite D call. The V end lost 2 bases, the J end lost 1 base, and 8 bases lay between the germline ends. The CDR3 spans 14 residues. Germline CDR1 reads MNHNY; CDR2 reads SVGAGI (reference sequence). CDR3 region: CASSYESRQETQYF. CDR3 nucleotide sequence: TGTGCCAGCAGTTACGAGTCGCGCCAAGAGACCCAGTACTTC.

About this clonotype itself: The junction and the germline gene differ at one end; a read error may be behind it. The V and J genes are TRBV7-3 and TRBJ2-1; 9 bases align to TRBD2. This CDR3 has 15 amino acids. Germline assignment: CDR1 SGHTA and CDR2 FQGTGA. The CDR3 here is CASSLMAGGDNQQFF. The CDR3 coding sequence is TGTGCCAGCAGCTTAATGGCGGGGGGGGACAATCAGCAGTTCTTC.

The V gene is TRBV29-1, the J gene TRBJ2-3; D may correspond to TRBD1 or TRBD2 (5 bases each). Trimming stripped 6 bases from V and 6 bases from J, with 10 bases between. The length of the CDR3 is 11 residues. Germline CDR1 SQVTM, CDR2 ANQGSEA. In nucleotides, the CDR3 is TGCAGCGTGGGACGTTCGGATACGCAGTATTTT. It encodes CSVGRSDTQYF.

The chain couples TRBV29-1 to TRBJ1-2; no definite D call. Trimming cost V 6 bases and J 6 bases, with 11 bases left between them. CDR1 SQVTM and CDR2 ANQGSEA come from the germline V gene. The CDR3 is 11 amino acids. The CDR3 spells CSVRGRDGYTF. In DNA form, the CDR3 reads TGCAGCGTCCGAGGGAGGGATGGCTACACCTTC.

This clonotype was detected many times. The CDR3 here is CASGPTGGNYGYTF. The CDR3 DNA reads TGTGCCAGCGGCCCGACAGGGGGGAACTATGGCTACACCTTC. The chain links TRBV6-6 to TRBJ1-2, with 9 bases matching TRBD1. CDR1 and CDR2 from the germline V gene are MNHNY and SVGAGI (reference sequence). V was pared by 8 bases and J by 2 bases, with 6 bases of the junction left unmatched. The CDR3 spans 14 residues.

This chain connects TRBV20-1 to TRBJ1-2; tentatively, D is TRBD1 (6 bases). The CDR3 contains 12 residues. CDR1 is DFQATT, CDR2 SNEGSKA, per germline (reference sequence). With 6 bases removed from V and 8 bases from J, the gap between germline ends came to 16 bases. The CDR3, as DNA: TGCAGTGCGTCGGACAGCTGGGGGGGCTACACCTTC. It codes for CSASDSWGGYTF.

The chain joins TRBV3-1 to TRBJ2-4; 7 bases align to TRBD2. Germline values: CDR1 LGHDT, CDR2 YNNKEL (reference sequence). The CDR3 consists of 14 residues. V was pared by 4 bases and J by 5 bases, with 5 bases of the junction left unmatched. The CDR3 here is CASSPAGIQNIQYF. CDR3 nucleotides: TGTGCCAGCAGCCCAGCGGGGATCCAAAACATTCAGTACTTC.

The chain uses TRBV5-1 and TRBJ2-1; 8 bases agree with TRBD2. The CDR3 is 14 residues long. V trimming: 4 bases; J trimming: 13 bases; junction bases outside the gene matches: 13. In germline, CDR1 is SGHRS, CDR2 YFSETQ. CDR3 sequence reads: CASSALAGRSSQFF. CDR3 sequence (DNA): TGCGCCAGCAGCGCCTTAGCGGGAAGGTCTAGTCAGTTCTTC.

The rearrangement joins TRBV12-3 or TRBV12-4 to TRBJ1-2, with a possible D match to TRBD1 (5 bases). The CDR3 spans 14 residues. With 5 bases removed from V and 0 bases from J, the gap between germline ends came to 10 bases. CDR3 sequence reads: CASSKQDSNYGYTF. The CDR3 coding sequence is TGTGCCAGCAGTAAACAGGATTCTAACTATGGCTACACCTTC.

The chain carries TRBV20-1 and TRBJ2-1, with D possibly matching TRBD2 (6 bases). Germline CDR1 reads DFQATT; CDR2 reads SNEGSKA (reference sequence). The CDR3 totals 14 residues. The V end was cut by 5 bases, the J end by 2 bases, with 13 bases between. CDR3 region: CSAERANTYNEQFF. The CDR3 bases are TGCAGTGCTGAGCGGGCTAATACCTACAATGAGCAGTTCTTC.